The 24 T cell receptor beta chains reported below all come from one sample, sequenced in a study of CD8+CD57+ T cells in acquired aplastic anemia. Sequenced patients had shown CD8+CD57+ cell expansion by flow cytometry. Both TCR beta VDJ combination and CDR3 sequence profiling were carried out. Genomic DNA was the template for this profiling. One entry per CDR3 protein, called by TCRdb with MiXCR from the reads. The data show about 54,000 distinct CDR3 sequences, 57% seen once. Sample: sorted CD4+, CD8+, or CD8+CD57+ T cells (not recorded which) from PBMCs. Source of these receptors: a human donor with aplastic anemia.

About this clonotype: A much larger clone lies a single base off, so this may be a read error. This chain uses TRBV7-2 with TRBJ2-2; D is uncertain. The CDR3 contains 13 residues. V lost 5 bases and J 0 bases, leaving 4 bases between the germline ends. Germline lookup yields CDR1 SGHTA and CDR2 FQGNSA. The CDR3 loop is CASSTSNTGELFF. The CDR3 DNA reads TGTGCCAGCAGCACCTCGAACACCGGGGAGCTGTTTTTT.

The chain uses TRBV10-3 and TRBJ2-5; 8 bases line up with TRBD1. The V gene's germline CDR1 is ENHRY and CDR2 SYGVKD. This CDR3 is 14 amino acids long. Germline trimming cut 7 bases from V and 5 bases from J; bases unmatched to any gene: 9. CDR3 sequence: CAITGDRGTETQYF. CDR3 in DNA: TGTGCCATCACCGGAGACAGGGGCACGGAGACCCAGTACTTC.

The V and J genes are TRBV10-2 and TRBJ2-5; no reliable D call. V gave up 2 bases and J gave up 3 bases, with 7 bases separating them. The CDR3 loop spans 13 amino acids. From germline, CDR1 is WSHSY and CDR2 SAAADI. The CDR3 here is CASSENWEETQYF. The CDR3 region has the DNA TGCGCCAGCAGTGAGAACTGGGAAGAGACCCAGTACTTC.

This chain connects TRBV19 to TRBJ2-1, with TRBD2 matching over 9 bases. This CDR3 contains 12 residues. Unmatched junction bases numbered 4, after V lost 10 bases and J lost 6 bases. Germline CDR1 is LNHDA and CDR2 is SQIVND (reference sequence). The CDR3, as DNA: TGTGCCACGACTAGCGGAATCAATGAGCAGTTCTTC. As protein: CATTSGINEQFF.

This clonotype was counted only a few times. The genes are TRBV25-1 and TRBJ1-1; D may be TRBD1 (6 bases). V was cut by 4 bases and J by 0 bases, with 9 bases left in between. This CDR3 has 14 residues. The germline CDR1 and CDR2 sequences are MGHDK and SYGVNS. The CDR3 region is CASSVEGVNTEAFF. Written as DNA, the CDR3 is TGTGCCAGCAGTGTTGAGGGGGTGAACACTGAAGCTTTCTTT.

The chain recombines TRBV29-1 with TRBJ2-1, with 9 bases matching TRBD2. CDR3 size: 13 residues. Germline lookup yields CDR1 SQVTM and CDR2 ANQGSEA. Germline trimming cut 6 bases from V and 4 bases from J; bases unmatched to any gene: 4. CDR3 in DNA: TGCAGCGTAAGGCGGGGGGGGTACAATGAGCAGTTCTTC. Translated: CSVRRGGYNEQFF.

The chain recombines TRBV19 with TRBJ1-1, with a weak D call TRBD1 (5 bases). The CDR3 is made up of 15 amino acids. CDR1 is LNHDA, CDR2 SQIVND, per germline (reference sequence). V was trimmed by 6 bases and J by 1 base, leaving 15 bases between them. In DNA form, the CDR3 reads TGTGCCAGTAGCACCGAGGGACGGACGAACACTGAAGCTTTCTTT. This translates into CASSTEGRTNTEAFF. The full variable domain, completed using reference TRBV19 and TRBJ1-1, is DGGITQSPKYLFRKEGQNVTLSCEQNLNHDAMYWYRQDPGQGLRLIYYSQIVNDFQKGDIAEGYSVSREKKESFPLTVTSAQKNPTAFYLCASSTEGRTNTEAFFGQGTRLTVV.

Many counts were recorded for this clonotype. This may stem from a read error, because a much larger clone lies one nucleotide away. This chain joins TRBV7-9 and TRBJ2-7; TRBD1 matches 8 bases. The CDR3 spans 16 residues. V lost 5 bases and J lost 1; bases outside the gene matches: 10. Per germline, CDR1 SEHNR and CDR2 FQNEAQ (reference sequence). In DNA form, the CDR3 reads TGTGCCAGCAGCGACCTTCAGGGGGCAGGTTCCTACGAGCAGTACTTC. Translated, it gives CASSDLQGAGSYEQYF.

This clonotype was seen repeatedly, ten times or more. The rearrangement joins TRBV9 to TRBJ2-5; TRBD2 is a possible D gene (7 bases). The germline V gene has CDR1 SGDLS and CDR2 YYNGEE. This CDR3 is 14 amino acids long. Between the trimmed V and J ends, which lost 4 bases and 5 bases, there was a span of 15 bases. The CDR3 sequence: CASSPEGGAETQYF. The CDR3 DNA sequence: TGTGCCAGCAGCCCAGAGGGGGGGGCGGAGACCCAGTACTTC.

By share, this clonotype counts as medium-sized. The chain combines TRBV10-3 with TRBJ1-2; tentative D call: TRBD1 (5 bases). Deletions cut 3 bases from V and 8 bases from J, with 16 bases between. Germline CDR1 and CDR2: ENHRY and SYGVKD. This CDR3 contains 14 residues. CDR3 DNA sequence: TGTGCCATCAGTGATGATCAGGGCCGCGGGGGCTACACCTTC. Protein product: CAISDDQGRGGYTF.

CDR3 coding DNA: TGTGCCAGCAGTTACCCCAGAACAGATACGCAGTATTTT. Translation: CASSYPRTDTQYF. The V gene is TRBV6-2 or TRBV6-3, the J gene TRBJ2-3, with unresolved D. Per the germline V gene, CDR1 is MNHEY and CDR2 is SVGEGT. Trimming pared 2 bases from V and 3 bases from J, leaving 6 bases between. This CDR3 comprises 13 residues.

This clonotype was observed at least ten times. V usage is TRBV5-4 and J usage is TRBJ1-1; unclear D gene. CDR1 SGHNT and CDR2 YYREEE come from the germline V gene (reference sequence). The CDR3 totals 11 residues. Trimming took 4 bases from V and 7 from J, leaving 8 bases between them. This CDR3 reads CASSTEGEAFF. The CDR3 nucleotides are TGTGCCAGCAGCACAGAGGGTGAAGCTTTCTTT. The full variable domain, its missing parts supplied by reference TRBV5-4 and TRBJ1-1, is ETGVTQSPTHLIKTRGQQVTLRCSSQSGHNTVSWYQQALGQGPQFIFQYYREEENGRGNFPPRFSGLQFPNYSSELNVNALELDDSALYLCASSTEGEAFFGQGTRLTVV.

This rearrangement joins TRBV20-1 to TRBJ1-1, with D unresolved. V was shortened by 1 base and J by 1 base, with 7 bases between the two germline ends. Looked up from germline, CDR1 is DFQATT and CDR2 is SNEGSKA (reference sequence). This CDR3 is built from 13 residues. Written as DNA, the CDR3 is TGCAGTGCTAGAGTGAGTCGGAACACTGAAGCTTTCTTT. Encoded protein: CSARVSRNTEAFF.

This clonotype was detected ten times or more. The V and J genes are TRBV27 and TRBJ1-6; no reliable D call. V lost 3 bases to trimming and J lost 7 bases, with 7 bases between them. The CDR3 totals 13 residues. CDR1 is MNHEY, CDR2 SMNVEV, per germline (reference sequence). The CDR3 here is CASSFGENSPLHF. The CDR3 bases are TGTGCCAGCAGTTTCGGAGAGAATTCACCCCTCCACTTT.

The gene calls are TRBV30 and TRBJ2-3; D unresolved. V was trimmed by 2 bases and J by 6 bases, leaving 9 bases between them. Germline values: CDR1 GTSNPN, CDR2 SVGIG (reference sequence). The CDR3 loop spans 12 amino acids. The CDR3 protein is CAWSLGWDTQYF. The CDR3 region has the DNA TGTGCCTGGAGTCTAGGGTGGGATACGCAGTATTTT.

This clonotype was recorded at least ten times. The V gene is TRBV6-1, the J gene TRBJ2-7; D unresolved. CDR3 size: 14 residues. V was pared by 2 bases and J by 1 base, with 9 bases between. Germline CDR1 MNHNS, CDR2 SASEGT. CDR3 loop: CASSESPFSYEQYF. In DNA, the CDR3 is TGTGCCAGCAGTGAAAGCCCGTTTTCCTACGAGCAGTACTTC.

This chain joins TRBV7-2 and TRBJ2-5, with D unclear. Germline CDR1 reads SGHTA; CDR2 reads FQGNSA. This CDR3 contains 13 residues. V lost 2 bases, J lost 5 bases, and 9 bases lay in between. The CDR3 coding sequence is TGTGCCAGCAGCTTATCTGGGCGTGAGACCCAGTACTTC. Its protein product is CASSLSGRETQYF.

This chain links TRBV9 with TRBJ2-1; D call uncertain. The CDR3 contains 16 residues. Germline V CDR1 and CDR2: SGDLS, YYNGEE. The V gene lost 2 bases and the J gene lost 0 bases, with 12 bases spanning the gap. The CDR3 is CASSVRSYGSYNEQFF. In nucleotides, the CDR3 is TGTGCCAGCAGCGTCCGCAGCTACGGCTCCTACAATGAGCAGTTCTTC.

This clonotype was seen at least ten times. The chain joins TRBV11-3 to TRBJ2-1, with 15 bases lining up with TRBD2. V gave up 6 bases and J gave up 3 bases; unmatched junction bases: 6. The CDR3 is 17 residues long. Germline values: CDR1 SGHNT, CDR2 YENEEA. CDR3: CASSGTSGGTFYNEQFF. CDR3 sequence (DNA): TGTGCCAGCAGTGGGACTAGCGGGGGGACATTCTACAATGAGCAGTTCTTC.

V is TRBV5-1 and J is TRBJ2-7, with D possibly matching TRBD2 (8 bases). This CDR3 is built from 16 residues. Trimming removed 4 bases from V and 8 bases from J, with 25 bases in between. Germline CDR1 is SGHRS and CDR2 is YFSETQ. CDR3: CASSREGAGSPIQQYF. The CDR3, as DNA: TGCGCCAGCAGCCGGGAGGGGGCAGGGAGCCCCATACAGCAGTACTTC.

With regard to this clonotype: Mismatch with germline at one junction end may stem from a read error. Here the CDR3 DNA reads TGTGCCAGCAGCGACGGGCCCAGCCCGCAGGCGGTAATAGGCTTC. Amino acid sequence: CASSDGPSPQAVIGF. The chain uses TRBV9 and TRBJ1-2; no firm D call. Germline CDR1 and CDR2: SGDLS and YYNGEE. The CDR3 runs 15 residues.

The chain couples TRBV2 to TRBJ1-5; no reliable D call. The germline V and J ends were trimmed by 3 bases and 4 bases, with 10 bases remaining between them. Germline assignment: CDR1 SNHLY and CDR2 FYNNEI. The CDR3 runs 14 residues. The CDR3 DNA reads as TGTGCCAGCAGTGAGACGGGGTTAAATCAGCCCCAGCATTTT. Translated: CASSETGLNQPQHF.

The chain carries TRBV11-1 and TRBJ2-3; 11 nucleotides align to TRBD2. Trimming cost V 6 bases and J 4 bases; bases outside gene matches: 6. The CDR3 is 15 amino acids. The germline CDR1 and CDR2 sequences are SGHAT and FQDESV (reference sequence). The CDR3 bases are TGTGCCAGCAGGGAACAGGGACTAGCGGCAGATACGCAGTATTTT. It yields the protein CASREQGLAADTQYF.

Ten or more counts support this clonotype. The V and J genes are TRBV12-3 or TRBV12-4 and TRBJ2-4; 10 positions agree with TRBD1. The junction had 10 bases not matched to a gene; V was cut back by 6 bases and J by 8 bases. The CDR3 has 15 amino acids. As DNA, the CDR3 is TGTGCCAGCAGGCCCCCCCGGGACAGGGGAGACATTCAGTACTTC. It translates to CASRPPRDRGDIQYF.